Described below is a single T cell receptor (beta chain) sequence and its context. The antigen remains unidentified. This record comes from a study of shared clonotypes between healthy human individuals. Study-level points and caveats: Richness estimates generally favored naive over memory subsets.

CDR3 length: 15 amino acids. CDR1 and CDR2 (germline): MNHEY, SVGAGI. J gave up 4 bases and V 0 bases, and 4 bases lay outside the gene matches. Each of the donors was a healthy adult who was HIV-negative and had not had a recent acute infection or vaccination. Assay used: immunoSEQ multiplex PCR; TCRdb lists only in-frame clones, some missing. In the table there are hundreds of thousands of clones, about 80% of which are singletons. Sequencing was done on a sample of memory CD4+ T cells sorted from blood. Stated subset: CD45RA-negative fraction. This chain joins TRBV6-5 and TRBJ2-5; 8 bases agree with TRBD2. This TCR was sampled from a woman aged 30 to 39 in good health. DNA of the CDR3: TGTGCCAGCAGTTACTCGGGGCTAGCGGGAGAGACCCAGTACTTC. Protein sequence: CASSYSGLAGETQYF.